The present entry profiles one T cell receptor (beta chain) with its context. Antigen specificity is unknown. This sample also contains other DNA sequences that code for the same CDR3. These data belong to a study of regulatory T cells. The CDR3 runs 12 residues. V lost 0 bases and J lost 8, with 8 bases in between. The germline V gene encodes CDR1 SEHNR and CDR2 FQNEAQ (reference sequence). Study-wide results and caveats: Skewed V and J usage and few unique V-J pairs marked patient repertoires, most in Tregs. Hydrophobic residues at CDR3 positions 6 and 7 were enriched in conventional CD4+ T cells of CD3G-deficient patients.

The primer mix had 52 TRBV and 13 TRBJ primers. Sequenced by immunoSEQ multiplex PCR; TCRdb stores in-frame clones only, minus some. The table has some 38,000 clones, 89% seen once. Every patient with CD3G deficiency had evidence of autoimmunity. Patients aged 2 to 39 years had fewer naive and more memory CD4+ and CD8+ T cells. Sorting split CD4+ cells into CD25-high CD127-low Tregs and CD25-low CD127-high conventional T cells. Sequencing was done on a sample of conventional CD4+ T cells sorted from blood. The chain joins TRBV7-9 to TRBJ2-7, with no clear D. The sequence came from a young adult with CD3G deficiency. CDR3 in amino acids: CASSLAGQKQYF. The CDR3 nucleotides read TGTGCCAGCAGCTTAGCAGGGCAGAAGCAGTACTTC.